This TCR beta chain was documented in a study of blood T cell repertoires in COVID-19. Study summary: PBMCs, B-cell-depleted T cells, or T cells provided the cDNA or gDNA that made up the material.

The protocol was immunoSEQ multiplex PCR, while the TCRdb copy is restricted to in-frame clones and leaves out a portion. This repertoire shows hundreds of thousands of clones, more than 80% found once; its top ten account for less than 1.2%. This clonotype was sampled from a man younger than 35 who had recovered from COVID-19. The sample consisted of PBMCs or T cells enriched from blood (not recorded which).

Here the CDR3 DNA reads TGTGCCAGTAGTGAACAGGGATGGGCCTACGAGCAGTACTTC. This sequence encodes CASSEQGWAYEQYF. The chain uses TRBV19 and TRBJ2-7, with a tentative D call TRBD1 (6 bases). The V gene lost 5 bases and the J gene lost 2 bases, with 13 bases spanning the gap. The CDR3 totals 14 residues. Germline V gives CDR1 LNHDA, CDR2 SQIVND (reference sequence). Using reference TRBV19 and TRBJ2-7 for the parts outside the CDR3, the full variable domain is DGGITQSPKYLFRKEGQNVTLSCEQNLNHDAMYWYRQDPGQGLRLIYYSQIVNDFQKGDIAEGYSVSREKKESFPLTVTSAQKNPTAFYLCASSEQGWAYEQYFGPGTRLTVT.